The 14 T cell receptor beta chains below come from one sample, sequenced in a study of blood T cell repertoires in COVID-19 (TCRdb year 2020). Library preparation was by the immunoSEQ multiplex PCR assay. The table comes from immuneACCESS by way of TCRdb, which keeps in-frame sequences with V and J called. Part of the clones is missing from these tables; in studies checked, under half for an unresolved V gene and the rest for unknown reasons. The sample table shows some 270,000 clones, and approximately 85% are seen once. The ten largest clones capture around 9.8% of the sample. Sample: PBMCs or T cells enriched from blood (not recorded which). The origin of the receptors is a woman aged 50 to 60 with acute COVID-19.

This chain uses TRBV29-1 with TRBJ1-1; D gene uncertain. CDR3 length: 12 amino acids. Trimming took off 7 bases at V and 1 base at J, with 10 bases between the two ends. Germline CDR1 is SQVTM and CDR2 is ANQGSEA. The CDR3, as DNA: TGCAGCGGGGCCTTTGGGAACACTGAAGCTTTCTTT. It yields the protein CSGAFGNTEAFF.

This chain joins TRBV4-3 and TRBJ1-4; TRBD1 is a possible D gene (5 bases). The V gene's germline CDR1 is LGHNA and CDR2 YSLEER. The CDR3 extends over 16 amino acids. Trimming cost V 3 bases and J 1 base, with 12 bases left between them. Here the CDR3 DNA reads TGCGCCAGCAGCCAGGATGTGGGGGGAACTAATGAAAAACTGTTTTTT. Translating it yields CASSQDVGGTNEKLFF.

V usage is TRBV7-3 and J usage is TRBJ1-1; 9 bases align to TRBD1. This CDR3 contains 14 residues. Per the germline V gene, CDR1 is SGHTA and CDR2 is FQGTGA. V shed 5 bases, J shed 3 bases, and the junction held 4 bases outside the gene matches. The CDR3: CASSPGTGHTEAFF. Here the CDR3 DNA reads TGTGCCAGCAGCCCCGGGACAGGGCACACTGAAGCTTTCTTT.

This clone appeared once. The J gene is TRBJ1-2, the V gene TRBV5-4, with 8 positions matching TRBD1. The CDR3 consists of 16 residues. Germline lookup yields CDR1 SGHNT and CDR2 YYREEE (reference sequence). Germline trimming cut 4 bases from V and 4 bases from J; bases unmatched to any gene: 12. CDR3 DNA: TGTGCCAGCAGCCTGGACATGAGACAGGGGCCCTATGGCTACACCTTC. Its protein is CASSLDMRQGPYGYTF.

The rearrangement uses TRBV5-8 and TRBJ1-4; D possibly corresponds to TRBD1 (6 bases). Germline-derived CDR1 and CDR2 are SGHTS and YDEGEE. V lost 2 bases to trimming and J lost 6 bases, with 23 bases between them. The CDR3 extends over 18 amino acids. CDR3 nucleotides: TGTGCCAGCAGCTTCGTCGGGACACACCCAGCCAAAGATGAAAAACTGTTTTTT. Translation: CASSFVGTHPAKDEKLFF.

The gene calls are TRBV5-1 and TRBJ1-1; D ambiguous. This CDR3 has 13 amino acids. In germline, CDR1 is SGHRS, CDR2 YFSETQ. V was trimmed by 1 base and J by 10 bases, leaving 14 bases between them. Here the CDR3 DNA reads TGCGCCAGCAGCTTGAAAGGGAGCATCCCAGCTTTCTTT. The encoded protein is CASSLKGSIPAFF.

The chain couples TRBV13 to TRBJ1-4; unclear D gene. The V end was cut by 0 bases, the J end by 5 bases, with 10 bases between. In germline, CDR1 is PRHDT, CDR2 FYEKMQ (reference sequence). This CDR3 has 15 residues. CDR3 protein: CASSLGTGKNEKLFF. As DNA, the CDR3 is TGTGCCAGCAGCTTAGGGACGGGAAAGAATGAAAAACTGTTTTTT.

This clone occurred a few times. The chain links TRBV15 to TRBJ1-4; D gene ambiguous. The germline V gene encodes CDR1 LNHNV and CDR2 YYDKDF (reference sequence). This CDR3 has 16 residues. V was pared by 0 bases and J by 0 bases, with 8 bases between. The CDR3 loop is CATSRDLRATNEKLFF. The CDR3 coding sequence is TGTGCCACCAGCAGAGATCTCCGGGCAACTAATGAAAAACTGTTTTTT.

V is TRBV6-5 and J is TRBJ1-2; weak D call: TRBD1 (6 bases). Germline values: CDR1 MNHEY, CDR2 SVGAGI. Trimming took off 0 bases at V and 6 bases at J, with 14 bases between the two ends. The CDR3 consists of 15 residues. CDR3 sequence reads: CASSYSIEGVDGYTF. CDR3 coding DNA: TGTGCCAGCAGTTACTCGATTGAGGGGGTGGATGGCTACACCTTC.

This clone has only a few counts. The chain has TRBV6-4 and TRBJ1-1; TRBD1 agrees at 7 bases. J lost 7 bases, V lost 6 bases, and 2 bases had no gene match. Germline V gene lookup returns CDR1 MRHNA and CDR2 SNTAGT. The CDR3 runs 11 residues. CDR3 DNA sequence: TGTGCCAGCAGAGGGGGCGGTGAAGCTTTCTTT. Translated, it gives CASRGGGEAFF.

The CDR3 region is CATRGGNSPLHF. The CDR3 coding sequence is TGTGCCACCAGGGGAGGGAATTCACCCCTCCACTTT. This chain links TRBV25-1 with TRBJ1-6; TRBD1 might be the D (6 bases). Germline CDR1 MGHDK, CDR2 SYGVNS. V shed 10 bases and J shed 7 bases, with 11 bases lying between them. This CDR3 region has 12 residues.

This chain's CDR3 is CASSPRGTDRTYEQYF. The CDR3 DNA follows: TGTGCCAGTAGTCCGAGGGGGACAGACCGCACCTACGAGCAGTACTTC. This chain joins TRBV19 and TRBJ2-7; TRBD1 aligns across 7 bases. Germline V gene data show CDR1 as LNHDA and CDR2 as SQIVND (reference sequence). The CDR3 extends over 16 amino acids. V lost 5 bases, J lost 2 bases, and 12 bases stayed unmatched. The variable domain in full, with the rest retrieved from reference TRBV19 and TRBJ2-7, is DGGITQSPKYLFRKEGQNVTLSCEQNLNHDAMYWYRQDPGQGLRLIYYSQIVNDFQKGDIAEGYSVSREKKESFPLTVTSAQKNPTAFYLCASSPRGTDRTYEQYFGPGTRLTVT.

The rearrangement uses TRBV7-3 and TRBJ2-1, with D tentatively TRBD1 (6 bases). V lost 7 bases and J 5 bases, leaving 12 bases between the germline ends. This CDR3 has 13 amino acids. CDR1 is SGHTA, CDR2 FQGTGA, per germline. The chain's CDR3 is CASTTGPHNEQFF. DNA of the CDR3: TGTGCCAGCACCACAGGGCCACACAATGAGCAGTTCTTC.

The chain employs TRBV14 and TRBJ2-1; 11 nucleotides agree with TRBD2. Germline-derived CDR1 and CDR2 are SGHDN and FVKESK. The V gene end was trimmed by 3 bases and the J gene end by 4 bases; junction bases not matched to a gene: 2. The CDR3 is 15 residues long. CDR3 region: CASSQTSGIYNEQFF. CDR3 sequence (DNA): TGTGCCAGCAGCCAGACTAGCGGGATTTACAATGAGCAGTTCTTC.